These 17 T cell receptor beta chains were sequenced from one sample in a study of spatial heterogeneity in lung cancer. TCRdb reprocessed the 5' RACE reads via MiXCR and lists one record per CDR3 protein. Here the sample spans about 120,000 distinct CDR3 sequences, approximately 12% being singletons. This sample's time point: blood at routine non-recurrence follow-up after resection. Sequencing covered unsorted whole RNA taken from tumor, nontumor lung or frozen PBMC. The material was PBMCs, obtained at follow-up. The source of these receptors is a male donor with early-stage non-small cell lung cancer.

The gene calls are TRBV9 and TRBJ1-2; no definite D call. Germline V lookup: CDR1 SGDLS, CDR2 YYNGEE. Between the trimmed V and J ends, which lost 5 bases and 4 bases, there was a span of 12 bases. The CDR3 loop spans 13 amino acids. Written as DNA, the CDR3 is TGTGCCAGCAGTGTGGATGACTTCTATGGCTACACCTTC. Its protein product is CASSVDDFYGYTF.

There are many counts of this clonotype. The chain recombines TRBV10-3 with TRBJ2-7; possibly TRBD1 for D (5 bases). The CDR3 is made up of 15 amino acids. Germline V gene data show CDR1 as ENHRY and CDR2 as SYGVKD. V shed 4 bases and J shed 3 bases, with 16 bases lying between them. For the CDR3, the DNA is TGTGCCATCAGTGTTCGCCGACAGTCGAGCTACGAGCAGTACTTC. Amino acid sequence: CAISVRRQSSYEQYF.

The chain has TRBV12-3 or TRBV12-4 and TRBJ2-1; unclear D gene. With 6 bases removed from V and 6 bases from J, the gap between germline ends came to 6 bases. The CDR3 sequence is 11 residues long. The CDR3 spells CASRFFNEQFF. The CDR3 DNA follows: TGTGCCAGCAGATTTTTCAATGAGCAGTTCTTC.

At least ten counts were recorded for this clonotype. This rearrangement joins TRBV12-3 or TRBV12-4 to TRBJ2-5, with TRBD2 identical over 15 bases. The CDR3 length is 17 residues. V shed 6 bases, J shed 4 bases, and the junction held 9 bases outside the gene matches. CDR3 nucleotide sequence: TGTGCCAGCAGCCTACTGGGACTAGCGGGGGGCGGAGAGACCCAGTACTTC. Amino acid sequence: CASSLLGLAGGGETQYF.

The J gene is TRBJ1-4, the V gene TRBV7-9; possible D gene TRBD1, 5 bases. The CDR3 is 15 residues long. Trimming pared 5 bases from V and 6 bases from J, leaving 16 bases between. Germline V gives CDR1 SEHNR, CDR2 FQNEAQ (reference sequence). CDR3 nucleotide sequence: TGTGCCAGCAGCGCCGACAGCTCCGGCTATGAAAAACTGTTTTTT. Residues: CASSADSSGYEKLFF.

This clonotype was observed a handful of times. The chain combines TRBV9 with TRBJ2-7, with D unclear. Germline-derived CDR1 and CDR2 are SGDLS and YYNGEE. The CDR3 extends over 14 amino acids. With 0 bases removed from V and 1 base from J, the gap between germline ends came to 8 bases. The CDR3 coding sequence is TGTGCCAGCAGCGTAGAGACGCATTCCTACGAGCAGTACTTC. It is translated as CASSVETHSYEQYF. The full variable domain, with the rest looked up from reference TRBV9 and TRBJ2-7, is DSGVTQTPKHLITATGQRVTLRCSPRSGDLSVYWYQQSLDQGLQFLIQYYNGEERAKGNILERFSAQQFPDLHSELNLSSLELGDSALYFCASSVETHSYEQYFGPGTRLTVT.

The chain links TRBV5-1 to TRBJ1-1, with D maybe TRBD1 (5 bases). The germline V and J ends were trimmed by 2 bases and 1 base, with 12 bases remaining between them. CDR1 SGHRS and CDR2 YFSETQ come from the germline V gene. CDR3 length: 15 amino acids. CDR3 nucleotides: TGCGCCAGCAGCTTAGAGGGCAGGGAGAACACTGAAGCTTTCTTT. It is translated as CASSLEGRENTEAFF.

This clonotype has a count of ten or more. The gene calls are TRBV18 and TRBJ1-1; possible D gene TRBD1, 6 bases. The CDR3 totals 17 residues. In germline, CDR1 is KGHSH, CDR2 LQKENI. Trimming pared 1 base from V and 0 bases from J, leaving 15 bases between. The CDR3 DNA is TGTGCCAGCTCACCACAATGGGGGCGCGGGATGAACACTGAAGCTTTCTTT. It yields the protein CASSPQWGRGMNTEAFF.

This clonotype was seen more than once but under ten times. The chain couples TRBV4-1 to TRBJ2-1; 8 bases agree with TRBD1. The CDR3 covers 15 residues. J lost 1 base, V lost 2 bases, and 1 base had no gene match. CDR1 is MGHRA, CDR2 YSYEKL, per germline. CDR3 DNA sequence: TGCGCCAGCAGCCAACAGGGGGCTTCCTACAATGAGCAGTTCTTC. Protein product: CASSQQGASYNEQFF.

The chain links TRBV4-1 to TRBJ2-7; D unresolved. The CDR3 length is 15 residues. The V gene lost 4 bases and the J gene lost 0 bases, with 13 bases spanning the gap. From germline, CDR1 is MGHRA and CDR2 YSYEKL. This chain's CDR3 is CASSPSRTDSYEQYF. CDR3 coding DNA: TGCGCCAGCAGCCCCAGCAGGACGGACTCCTACGAGCAGTACTTC.

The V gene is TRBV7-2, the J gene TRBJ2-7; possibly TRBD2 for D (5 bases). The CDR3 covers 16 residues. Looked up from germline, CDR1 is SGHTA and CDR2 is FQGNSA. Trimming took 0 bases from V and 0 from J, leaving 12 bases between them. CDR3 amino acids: CASSLASTGSSYEQYF. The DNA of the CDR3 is TGTGCCAGCAGCTTAGCGTCGACTGGGAGCTCCTACGAGCAGTACTTC.

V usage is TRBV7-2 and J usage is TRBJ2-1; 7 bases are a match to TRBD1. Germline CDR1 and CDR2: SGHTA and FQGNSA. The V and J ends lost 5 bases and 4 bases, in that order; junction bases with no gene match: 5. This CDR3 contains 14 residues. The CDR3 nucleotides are TGTGCCAGCAGCCCTGGACAGGAGTACAATGAGCAGTTCTTC. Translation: CASSPGQEYNEQFF.

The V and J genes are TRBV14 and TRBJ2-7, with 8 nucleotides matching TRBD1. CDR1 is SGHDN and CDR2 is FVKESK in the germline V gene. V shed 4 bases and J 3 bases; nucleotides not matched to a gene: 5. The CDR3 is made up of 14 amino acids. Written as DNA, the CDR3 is TGTGCCAGCAGCCGGACAGGGCCGGTCTACGAGCAGTACTTC. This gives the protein CASSRTGPVYEQYF.

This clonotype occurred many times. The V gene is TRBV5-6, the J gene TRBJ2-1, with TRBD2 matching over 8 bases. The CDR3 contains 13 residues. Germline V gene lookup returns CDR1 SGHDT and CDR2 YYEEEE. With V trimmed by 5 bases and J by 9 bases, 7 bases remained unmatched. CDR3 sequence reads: CASRLAGRSEQFF. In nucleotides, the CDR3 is TGTGCCAGCAGATTAGCGGGGCGAAGTGAGCAGTTCTTC.

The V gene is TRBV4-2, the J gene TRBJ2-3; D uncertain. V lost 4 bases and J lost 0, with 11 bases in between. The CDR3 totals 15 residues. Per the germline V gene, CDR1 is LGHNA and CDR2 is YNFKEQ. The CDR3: CASSLNTLSTDTQYF. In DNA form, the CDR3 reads TGTGCCAGCAGCCTCAACACCCTAAGCACAGATACGCAGTATTTT.

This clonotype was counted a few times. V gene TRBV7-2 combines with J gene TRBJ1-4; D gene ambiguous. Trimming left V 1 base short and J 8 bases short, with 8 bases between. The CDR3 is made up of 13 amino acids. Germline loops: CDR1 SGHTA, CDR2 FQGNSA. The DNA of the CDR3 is TGTGCCAGCAGCTTAGATCGGGCCGAAAAACTGTTTTTT. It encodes CASSLDRAEKLFF.

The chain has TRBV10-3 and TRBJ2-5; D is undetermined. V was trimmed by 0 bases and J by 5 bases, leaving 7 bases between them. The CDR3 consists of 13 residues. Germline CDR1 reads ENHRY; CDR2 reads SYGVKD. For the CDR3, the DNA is TGTGCCATCAGTGAGTCGGCGATGGAGACCCAGTACTTC. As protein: CAISESAMETQYF.